The 21 T cell receptor beta chains presented below share a single source sample, sequenced in a study of T-cell reconstitution after alpha-beta-depleted transplantation in children. Unique molecular identifiers were incorporated during preparation of the TCRbeta library. TCRdb reanalysed the PCR reads using MiXCR and keeps one entry per CDR3 protein. Here the sample spans some 830,000 distinct CDR3 sequences, about 16% being singletons. Sequencing used PBMCs, mostly from graft donor cells, obtained 360 days after TCRalphabeta/CD19-depleted stem cell transplant. The receptors originated from a male patient between 10 and 17 years old who had a stem cell transplant for acute lymphoblastic leukemia, so the T cells may come from the graft donor.

This clonotype was found a few times. The gene calls are TRBV27 and TRBJ2-7; a possible D gene is TRBD1 (5 bases). CDR3 length: 14 residues. CDR1 and CDR2 (germline): MNHEY, SMNVEV (reference sequence). Trimming removed 4 bases at V and 2 bases at J, with 12 bases between. The CDR3 loop is CASSSRPGPYEQYF. CDR3 DNA sequence: TGTGCCAGCAGTTCCCGGCCAGGGCCCTACGAGCAGTACTTC.

This clonotype was seen more than once but under ten times. CDR3 sequence reads: CATSKTDATYEQYF. The CDR3 DNA reads TGTGCCACCAGTAAAACGGACGCTACCTACGAGCAGTACTTC. The genes are TRBV24-1 and TRBJ2-7; D gene uncertain. V lost 6 bases and J lost 2, with 13 bases in between. The germline CDR1 and CDR2 sequences are KGHDR and SFDVKD. The CDR3 is 14 amino acids.

This clonotype has more than one count but fewer than ten. The chain is built from TRBV19 and TRBJ2-7, with 8 positions matching TRBD1. The CDR3 sequence is 15 residues long. Trimming removed 4 bases from V and 3 bases from J; junction bases left unmatched: 8. CDR1 and CDR2 from the germline V gene are LNHDA and SQIVND (reference sequence). CDR3 coding DNA: TGTGCCAGTAGTACTTCCGGGACAGGCTACTACGAGCAGTACTTC. Amino acid sequence: CASSTSGTGYYEQYF.

This clonotype was counted only a few times. V gene TRBV3-1 combines with J gene TRBJ2-2, with 12 bases lining up with TRBD2. CDR1 and CDR2 (germline): LGHDT, YNNKEL (reference sequence). The CDR3 has 20 amino acids. J was trimmed by 1 base and V by 0 bases; bases with no gene match: 9. The CDR3 sequence: CASSQEPLTGLAGNTGELFF. For the CDR3, the DNA is TGTGCCAGCAGCCAAGAACCCCTTACGGGACTAGCGGGGAACACCGGGGAGCTGTTTTTT.

V gene TRBV9 combines with J gene TRBJ2-3; 7 bases agree with TRBD1. The V and J ends lost 0 bases and 0 bases, in that order; junction bases with no gene match: 10. The CDR3 totals 18 residues. Per germline, CDR1 SGDLS and CDR2 YYNGEE. CDR3 residues: CASSVAWTGIGSTDTQYF. Written as DNA, the CDR3 is TGTGCCAGCAGCGTAGCTTGGACAGGAATCGGGAGCACAGATACGCAGTATTTT.

The chain uses TRBV4-2 and TRBJ2-2, with D possibly TRBD2 on 5 matching bases. The CDR3 sequence is 17 residues long. The V gene's germline CDR1 is LGHNA and CDR2 YNFKEQ. V dropped 1 base and J dropped 0 bases, with 12 bases sitting between them. The CDR3 loop is CASSQALRGANTGELFF. DNA of the CDR3: TGTGCCAGCAGCCAAGCGCTACGGGGAGCGAACACCGGGGAGCTGTTTTTT.

V usage is TRBV7-9 and J usage is TRBJ2-3; 9 nucleotides agree with TRBD2. V shed 3 bases and J 2 bases; nucleotides not matched to a gene: 3. This CDR3 has 15 residues. Per germline, CDR1 SEHNR and CDR2 FQNEAQ (reference sequence). The CDR3, as DNA: TGTGCCAGCAGCTTTAGCGGGAGTAACACAGATACGCAGTATTTT. Protein sequence: CASSFSGSNTDTQYF.

J is TRBJ2-7 and V is TRBV3-1; 9 positions agree with TRBD2. This CDR3 comprises 15 residues. V shed 1 base and J 2 bases; nucleotides not matched to a gene: 3. Germline assignment: CDR1 LGHDT and CDR2 YNNKEL (reference sequence). The CDR3, as DNA: TGTGCCAGCAGCCAAGCAGCGGGAGGTACCTACGAGCAGTACTTC. Encoded protein: CASSQAAGGTYEQYF.

The rearrangement joins TRBV9 to TRBJ2-1; D remains unclear. The V and J ends lost 1 base and 5 bases respectively, with 10 bases between them. There are 14 residues in the CDR3. The germline CDR1 and CDR2 sequences are SGDLS and YYNGEE. The CDR3 reads CASSVYRDNNEQFF. The CDR3 DNA reads as TGTGCCAGCAGCGTATACCGCGACAACAATGAGCAGTTCTTC. Complete variable domain (other parts from reference TRBV9 and TRBJ2-1): DSGVTQTPKHLITATGQRVTLRCSPRSGDLSVYWYQQSLDQGLQFLIQYYNGEERAKGNILERFSAQQFPDLHSELNLSSLELGDSALYFCASSVYRDNNEQFFGPGTRLTVL.

This clonotype occurred many times. The V gene is TRBV20-1, the J gene TRBJ1-2; maybe TRBD1 (6 bases). Per the germline V gene, CDR1 is DFQATT and CDR2 is SNEGSKA (reference sequence). The CDR3 runs to 14 residues. V dropped 2 bases and J dropped 8 bases, with 18 bases sitting between them. DNA of the CDR3: TGCAGTGCTAGAACCTCCGGGACACCGGGCGGCTACACCTTC. Translating it yields CSARTSGTPGGYTF.

V usage is TRBV27 and J usage is TRBJ2-7; a possible D gene is TRBD2 (7 bases). V lost 6 bases and J lost 3, with 18 bases in between. The CDR3 length is 15 residues. Per germline, CDR1 MNHEY and CDR2 SMNVEV (reference sequence). CDR3 sequence (DNA): TGTGCCAGCAGATTGTCGGCGGGGGCGATCTACGAGCAGTACTTC. It yields the protein CASRLSAGAIYEQYF.

This clonotype has a handful of counts. The chain links TRBV5-1 to TRBJ2-7; D remains ambiguous. V lost 2 bases and J 0 bases, leaving 9 bases between the germline ends. The CDR3 covers 14 residues. From germline, CDR1 is SGHRS and CDR2 YFSETQ. The DNA of the CDR3 is TGCGCCAGCAGCTTCCACAAGATCTCCTACGAGCAGTACTTC. Protein product: CASSFHKISYEQYF.

This chain uses TRBV4-1 with TRBJ2-3; D ambiguous. CDR3 length: 17 residues. Trimming left V 4 bases short and J 2 bases short, with 19 bases between. Germline V gene data show CDR1 as MGHRA and CDR2 as YSYEKL. CDR3 bases: TGCGCCAGCAGCCGTTCTTTAGGGCTTGTGCTCACAGATACGCAGTATTTT. Its protein product is CASSRSLGLVLTDTQYF.

This clonotype occurred once. The chain combines TRBV7-2 with TRBJ2-3; 11 positions agree with TRBD2. Germline loops: CDR1 SGHTA, CDR2 FQGNSA. Trimming removed 0 bases from V and 5 bases from J; junction bases left unmatched: 7. The CDR3 is made up of 17 amino acids. CDR3 residues: CASSLAVAGGPEDTQYF. The CDR3 DNA is TGTGCCAGCAGCTTAGCGGTAGCGGGAGGGCCAGAAGATACGCAGTATTTT.

This clonotype has more than one count but fewer than ten. This sequence joins TRBV4-1 and TRBJ2-2, with TRBD2 as a possible D gene (6 bases). Trimming stripped 3 bases from V and 7 bases from J, with 21 bases between. CDR1 is MGHRA, CDR2 YSYEKL, per germline. The CDR3 extends over 17 amino acids. The CDR3 region is CASSHRVLGGSGGELFF. The CDR3 nucleotides are TGCGCCAGCAGCCATAGAGTACTGGGGGGTTCGGGCGGGGAGCTGTTTTTT.

V and J are TRBV4-1 and TRBJ2-7; D perhaps matches TRBD1 (6 bases). The CDR3 is 14 residues long. V gave up 1 base and J gave up 5 bases, with 12 bases separating them. Per germline, CDR1 MGHRA and CDR2 YSYEKL. CDR3 amino acids: CASSQVPSGDEQYF. DNA of the CDR3: TGCGCCAGCAGCCAAGTTCCCTCAGGGGACGAGCAGTACTTC.

This clonotype came up a few times. This sequence joins TRBV20-1 and TRBJ2-5, with TRBD2 matching over 7 bases. This CDR3 has 13 residues. Germline loops: CDR1 DFQATT, CDR2 SNEGSKA (reference sequence). V shed 2 bases, J shed 3 bases, and the junction held 3 bases outside the gene matches. CDR3 sequence: CSARRAGEETQYF. CDR3 nucleotide sequence: TGCAGTGCTAGACGGGCGGGAGAAGAGACCCAGTACTTC.

This clonotype has just a few counts. This chain joins TRBV5-1 and TRBJ1-5; the match to TRBD1 covers 7 bases. Trimming at V came to 0 bases and at J to 1 base, leaving 4 bases not matched to a gene. Looked up from germline, CDR1 is SGHRS and CDR2 is YFSETQ. The CDR3 extends over 16 amino acids. CDR3 nucleotides: TGCGCCAGCAGCTTGGGAGGGGGCGTGAGCAATCAGCCCCAGCATTTT. Amino acids: CASSLGGGVSNQPQHF.

The chain employs TRBV2 and TRBJ1-1; TRBD1 is a possible D gene (5 bases). Germline-derived CDR1 and CDR2 are SNHLY and FYNNEI. Trimming removed 8 bases at V and 8 bases at J, with 18 bases between. This CDR3 is 13 amino acids long. The CDR3 protein is CASGAVSWDEAFF. The CDR3 DNA sequence: TGTGCCAGCGGTGCCGTGAGTTGGGACGAAGCTTTCTTT.

The rearrangement uses TRBV29-1 and TRBJ2-7, with D maybe TRBD1 (7 bases). The CDR3 totals 12 residues. Per germline, CDR1 SQVTM and CDR2 ANQGSEA. Trimming stripped 7 bases from V and 2 bases from J, with 12 bases between. The DNA for the CDR3 is TGCAGCGCCGCGGGACAGACCTACGAGCAGTACTTC. Translation: CSAAGQTYEQYF.

This chain connects TRBV2 to TRBJ1-1; D remains ambiguous. Deletions cut 10 bases from V and 1 base from J, with 16 bases between. CDR1 is SNHLY and CDR2 is FYNNEI in the germline V gene. This CDR3 comprises 14 residues. The CDR3 reads CAIPQDGKNTEAFF. Here the CDR3 DNA reads TGTGCCATTCCTCAGGACGGGAAGAACACTGAAGCTTTCTTT.